Below are 24 T cell receptor beta chains sequenced from a single sample in a study of blood T cell repertoires in COVID-19. The method was immunoSEQ multiplex PCR; TCRdb's version includes in-frame clones alone and lacks a portion of them. The sample lists around 110,000 clones, less than 85% occurring once. What was sequenced was peripheral blood. The receptors originated from a man aged 30-40 years with acute or convalescent COVID-19.

The rearrangement joins TRBV29-1 to TRBJ2-1, with D perhaps matching TRBD2 (6 bases). Trimming stripped 5 bases from V and 3 bases from J, with 14 bases between. CDR1 and CDR2 (germline): SQVTM, ANQGSEA. The CDR3 extends over 14 amino acids. The DNA of the CDR3 is TGCAGCGTTCCGGTTACTAGCCGCTACAATGAGCAGTTCTTC. It yields the protein CSVPVTSRYNEQFF.

The chain is built from TRBV19 and TRBJ1-2; TRBD1 aligns across 9 bases. V was pared by 4 bases and J by 5 bases, with 14 bases of the junction left unmatched. Germline V gene data show CDR1 as LNHDA and CDR2 as SQIVND (reference sequence). The CDR3 spans 17 residues. CDR3 bases: TGTGCCAGTAGTAAGGACTCCGGGACAGGGATTTTATATGGCTACACCTTC. It specifies CASSKDSGTGILYGYTF.

The count of this clone is one. This chain uses TRBV11-2 with TRBJ2-5, with TRBD2 identical over 11 bases. There are 16 residues in the CDR3. The V gene end was trimmed by 6 bases and the J gene end by 1 base; junction bases not matched to a gene: 7. CDR1 is SGHAT, CDR2 FQNNGV, per germline. CDR3 region: CASSSGLAGFQETQYF. The CDR3 coding sequence is TGTGCCAGCAGTTCAGGACTAGCGGGTTTCCAAGAGACCCAGTACTTC.

V and J are TRBV4-3 and TRBJ1-2, with D perhaps TRBD1 (5 bases). Germline CDR1 and CDR2: LGHNA and YSLEER. The CDR3 spans 14 residues. Deletions cut 6 bases from V and 4 bases from J, with 15 bases between. As DNA, the CDR3 is TGCGCCAGCAGTTGGGGGGGAACAGGCTATGGCTACACCTTC. Translation: CASSWGGTGYGYTF.

This clone came up once. The J gene is TRBJ2-4, the V gene TRBV6-4; TRBD2 aligns across 11 bases. There are 15 residues in the CDR3. V shed 3 bases and J 6 bases; nucleotides not matched to a gene: 4. In germline, CDR1 is MRHNA, CDR2 SNTAGT. CDR3 DNA sequence: TGTGCCAGCAGTGAACTAGCGGGAGACTTAAACATTCAGTACTTC. This translates into CASSELAGDLNIQYF.

This clone is a singleton in its sample. The chain recombines TRBV11-2 with TRBJ1-1, with a tentative D call TRBD1 (5 bases). Germline V lookup: CDR1 SGHAT, CDR2 FQNNGV. The length of the CDR3 is 16 residues. V was pared by 5 bases and J by 0 bases, with 16 bases between. The CDR3 reads CASSPGYRPMNTEAFF. The CDR3 DNA sequence: TGTGCCAGCAGCCCAGGGTACAGGCCTATGAACACTGAAGCTTTCTTT.

The genes are TRBV7-8 and TRBJ1-2; 9 bases agree with TRBD1. V dropped 5 bases and J dropped 4; count of bases not matched to a gene: 17. The CDR3 totals 18 residues. Germline CDR1 reads SGHVS; CDR2 reads FQNEAQ. CDR3 sequence (DNA): TGTGCCAGCAGCGCCTCCGGGACAGGGTCTGAATGGATCTATGGCTACACCTTC. It encodes CASSASGTGSEWIYGYTF.

The J gene is TRBJ1-4, the V gene TRBV6-5; the match to TRBD1 covers 7 bases. V lost 5 bases and J lost 8; bases outside the gene matches: 11. Germline loops: CDR1 MNHEY, CDR2 SVGAGI. The CDR3 is made up of 15 amino acids. The CDR3 reads CASSPRQGGLEKLFF. The CDR3, as DNA: TGTGCCAGCAGTCCCCGACAGGGAGGATTGGAAAAACTGTTTTTT.

This rearrangement joins TRBV7-2 to TRBJ1-3, with 8 bases that match TRBD1. This CDR3 contains 15 residues. V shed 1 base, J shed 3 bases, and the junction held 2 bases outside the gene matches. Germline V gene lookup returns CDR1 SGHTA and CDR2 FQGNSA. Here the CDR3 DNA reads TGTGCCAGCAGCTTAGACAGGGGGGTTGGAAACACCATATATTTT. Translated, it gives CASSLDRGVGNTIYF. Full variable domain (rest looked up from reference TRBV7-2 and TRBJ1-3): GAGVSQSPSNKVTEKGKDVELRCDPISGHTALYWYRQSLGQGLEFLIYFQGNSAPDKSGLPSDRFSAERTGGSVSTLTIQRTQQEDSAVYLCASSLDRGVGNTIYFGEGSWLTVV.

The rearrangement uses TRBV6-5 and TRBJ1-1; D not resolved. V was cut by 6 bases and J by 1 base, with 12 bases left in between. The CDR3 runs 14 residues. CDR1 is MNHEY, CDR2 SVGAGI, per germline. CDR3 loop: CASRKLAGNTEAFF. DNA for the CDR3: TGTGCCAGCAGAAAATTGGCGGGGAACACTGAAGCTTTCTTT.

This clone was picked up a small number of times. J is TRBJ1-6 and V is TRBV11-3; no definite D call. The CDR3 totals 16 residues. Germline V gene lookup returns CDR1 SGHNT and CDR2 YENEEA. Trimming pared 1 base from V and 9 bases from J, leaving 16 bases between. The CDR3 here is CASSLGVMEVSSPLHF. The DNA of the CDR3 is TGTGCCAGCAGCTTAGGGGTTATGGAGGTTAGTTCACCCCTCCACTTT.

This rearrangement joins TRBV7-9 to TRBJ1-2; TRBD1 matches 9 bases. Unmatched junction bases numbered 20, after V lost 8 bases and J lost 7 bases. The CDR3 totals 17 residues. The germline CDR1 and CDR2 sequences are SEHNR and FQNEAQ (reference sequence). The DNA of the CDR3 is TGTGCCAGCGGGACTCCCCGGGACAGGGATGGTAAGGGTGGCTACACCTTC. This codes for CASGTPRDRDGKGGYTF.

The V call is TRBV5-3, the J call TRBJ2-2, with 9 bases matching TRBD2. TRBV5-3 is marked as an open reading frame, function uncertain. Losses at the gene ends were 5 bases for V and 2 bases for J; bases not matched to a gene: 4. CDR3 size: 15 residues. The CDR3 region has the DNA TGTGCCAGAAGTAGCGGGAGCTCTAACACCGGGGAGCTGTTTTTT. Encoded protein: CARSSGSSNTGELFF.

The V and J genes are TRBV19 and TRBJ1-3; D possibly corresponds to TRBD1 (5 bases). Germline V CDR1 and CDR2: LNHDA, SQIVND (reference sequence). The CDR3 spans 13 residues. The CDR3 DNA follows: TGTGCTACTGATGGGGCGACTGGAAACACCATATATTTT. This encodes CATDGATGNTIYF.

This clone was recorded only once. The chain carries TRBV11-2 and TRBJ2-1; a possible D gene is TRBD1 (5 bases). Trimming shortened V by 5 bases and J by 2 bases, and 10 bases separated the two germline ends. There are 14 residues in the CDR3. Germline V gene sequence: CDR1 SGHAT, CDR2 FQNNGV. The CDR3 region has the DNA TGTGCCAGCAGCCTCACAGGTCCCTACAATGAGCAGTTCTTC. Translation: CASSLTGPYNEQFF.

This clone came up once. The genes are TRBV6-1 and TRBJ2-7, with TRBD1 matching over 7 bases. The CDR3 contains 15 residues. With 1 base clipped from V and 5 bases from J, the junction kept 8 bases outside the gene matches. The germline gives CDR1 MNHNS, CDR2 SASEGT. The CDR3 spells CASSEEVGGRDEQYF. DNA for the CDR3: TGTGCCAGCAGTGAAGAGGTAGGGGGCAGAGACGAGCAGTACTTC.

This clone was recorded only once. This rearrangement joins TRBV9 to TRBJ2-3, with TRBD1 identical over 7 bases. Trimming removed 3 bases from V and 2 bases from J; junction bases left unmatched: 12. This CDR3 spans 17 amino acids. Germline-derived CDR1 and CDR2 are SGDLS and YYNGEE. The chain's CDR3 is CASSARWGQGVTDTQYF. The CDR3 coding sequence is TGTGCCAGCAGCGCCCGATGGGGGCAGGGGGTCACAGATACGCAGTATTTT.

J is TRBJ2-5 and V is TRBV19, with 14 bases aligning to TRBD2. The J segment lost 2 bases and the V segment lost 6 bases, leaving 8 bases of the junction unmatched. The germline V gene has CDR1 LNHDA and CDR2 SQIVND (reference sequence). There are 17 residues in the CDR3. This CDR3 is CASRGLAGGLIQETQYF. The CDR3, as DNA: TGTGCCAGTAGAGGACTAGCGGGGGGTCTAATACAAGAGACCCAGTACTTC.

This chain connects TRBV25-1 to TRBJ1-4; D unresolved. The V end lost 4 bases, the J end lost 0 bases, and 12 bases lay between the germline ends. The CDR3 extends over 16 amino acids. The germline V gene encodes CDR1 MGHDK and CDR2 SYGVNS. For the CDR3, the DNA is TGTGCCAGCAGTGCCTCGGACGGGGCAACTAATGAAAAACTGTTTTTT. Translation gives CASSASDGATNEKLFF.

CDR3 amino acids: CASSDGREGTEAFF. The CDR3 coding sequence is TGTGCCAGCAGTGACGGTCGCGAGGGTACTGAAGCTTTCTTT. This rearrangement joins TRBV6-4 to TRBJ1-1; D not certain. Per germline, CDR1 MRHNA and CDR2 SNTAGT. The CDR3 totals 14 residues. V was shortened by 2 bases and J by 5 bases, with 12 bases between the two germline ends.

The table lists this clone with a few counts. This chain connects TRBV9 to TRBJ1-2, with TRBD1 matching 12 bases. The length of the CDR3 is 15 residues. The germline gives CDR1 SGDLS, CDR2 YYNGEE. Trimming at V came to 3 bases and at J to 6 bases, leaving 6 bases not matched to a gene. CDR3 sequence (DNA): TGTGCCAGCAGCGACCGGGACAGGGGGCTTCATGGCTACACCTTC. It yields the protein CASSDRDRGLHGYTF.

This chain uses TRBV7-9 with TRBJ2-6, with D uncertain. Germline CDR1 and CDR2: SEHNR and FQNEAQ (reference sequence). This CDR3 contains 15 residues. V dropped 2 bases and J dropped 4 bases, with 9 bases sitting between them. The CDR3 coding sequence is TGTGCCAGCAGCTTATCAGGTTTCGGGGCCAACGTCCTGACTTTC. Protein: CASSLSGFGANVLTF.

The chain combines TRBV5-1 with TRBJ2-1, with D maybe TRBD2 (9 bases). The CDR3 consists of 14 residues. V lost 4 bases, J lost 10 bases, and 18 bases lay in between. CDR1 is SGHRS, CDR2 YFSETQ, per germline. CDR3 coding DNA: TGCGCCAGCAGCCTAGCGGGACAGGTCGGCGAGCAGTTCTTC. It encodes CASSLAGQVGEQFF.

The chain uses TRBV4-3 and TRBJ2-1; 11 nucleotides align to TRBD2. The germline gives CDR1 LGHNA, CDR2 YSLEER. The CDR3 extends over 16 amino acids. V lost 1 base, J lost 5 bases, and 4 bases stayed unmatched. This chain's CDR3 is CASSQATSGSNNEQFF. CDR3 DNA sequence: TGCGCCAGCAGCCAAGCCACTAGCGGGAGCAACAATGAGCAGTTCTTC.